These 2 T cell receptor beta chains came from one sample sequenced in a study of CD8+ T cells in alopecia areata. Documented treatment: oral pan-JAK inhibitor, 5-10 mg twice daily. Investigators isolated RNA and reverse transcribed it into cDNA to act as the sequencing template. Sequencing used immunoSEQ multiplex PCR; TCRdb keeps in-frame clones, though not all of them. The repertoire consists of about 180,000 clones, with around 49% occurring once and the leading ten covering about a tenth. The starting material was CD8+ T cells sorted from blood, obtained between weeks 51 and 54, from a patient treated with tofacitinib. These receptor sequences come from a human donor with alopecia areata.

V gene TRBV6-6 combines with J gene TRBJ2-2; no clear D gene. Germline V gene sequence: CDR1 MNHNY, CDR2 SVGAGI (reference sequence). Trimming shortened V by 6 bases and J by 4 bases, and 12 bases separated the two germline ends. The CDR3 runs to 14 residues. CDR3 nucleotide sequence: TGTGCCAGCAGAAGTAAAGAAGCCACCGGGGAGCTGTTTTTT. It codes for CASRSKEATGELFF.

The rearrangement links TRBV5-6 to TRBJ1-1; TRBD1 matches 7 bases. V was clipped by 3 bases and J by 2 bases; unmatched bases: 7. Germline lookup yields CDR1 SGHDT and CDR2 YYEEEE. The CDR3 runs 15 residues. The DNA for the CDR3 is TGTGCCAGCAGCTGGGGACAGAAGGCTAACACTGAAGCTTTCTTT. It encodes CASSWGQKANTEAFF.